The rows below give T cell receptor beta chains drawn from one sample of a study of cytomegalovirus exposure and HLA in healthy donors. Using immunoSEQ multiplex PCR, the repertoire was profiled, and TCRdb retains in-frame clones only, with some absent. The data contain about 120,000 clones, over 60% of them singletons. Sequencing was carried out using PBMCs. These TCRs come from a female donor in good health and CMV-seronegative. Both conserved end residues are part of each CDR3. D genes are given only for firm matches. Expanded clones are given a class, and other clones once, few, many or no size at all.

clone_size: few
v_call: TRBV28
j_call: TRBJ2-3
d_call: TRBD1
cdr3_nt: TGTGCCAGCAGTTTAGGGGTTACAGGGGGTGATACGCAGTATTTT
cdr3_aa: CASSLGVTGGDTQYF

clone_size: NA
v_call: TRBV5-5
j_call: TRBJ2-5
d_call: NA
cdr3_nt: TGTGCCAGCAGCTTGTTTTCGCGAGAGACCCAGTACTTC
cdr3_aa: CASSLFSRETQYF

clone_size: NA
v_call: TRBV29-1
j_call: TRBJ2-7
d_call: NA
cdr3_nt: TGCAGCGCCTCTGGGGGGGGCTTCGAGCAGTACTTC
cdr3_aa: CSASGGGFEQYF

clone_size: NA
v_call: TRBV30
j_call: TRBJ2-5
d_call: TRBD2
cdr3_nt: TGTGCCTGGGGGAGAGGCGGGGGACAAGAGACCCAGTACTTC
cdr3_aa: CAWGRGGGQETQYF

clone_size: NA
v_call: TRBV7-9
j_call: TRBJ2-1
d_call: NA
cdr3_nt: TGTGCCAGCAGCTTAAGCAGGGGTGCCTACAATGAGCAGTTCTTC
cdr3_aa: CASSLSRGAYNEQFF

clone_size: NA
v_call: TRBV5-8
j_call: TRBJ2-7
d_call: NA
cdr3_nt: TGTGCCAGCAGCTTGGAGGCAGCGGACGAGCAGTACTTC
cdr3_aa: CASSLEAADEQYF

clone_size: NA
v_call: TRBV18
j_call: TRBJ2-7
d_call: TRBD1
cdr3_nt: TGTGCCAGCTCACCATCAATTACAGGGGATCGCGAGCAGTACTTC
cdr3_aa: CASSPSITGDREQYF

clone_size: once
v_call: TRBV5-6
j_call: TRBJ2-6
d_call: TRBD1
cdr3_nt: TGTGCCAGCAGGACCGGGACAGGCATCTCTGGGGCCAACGGCCTGACTTTC
cdr3_aa: CASRTGTGISGANGLTF

clone_size: NA
v_call: TRBV11-2
j_call: TRBJ2-6
d_call: TRBD1
cdr3_nt: TGTGCCAGCAGCTTAGGGGGGACAGACAACGTCCTGACTTTC
cdr3_aa: CASSLGGTDNVLTF

clone_size: NA
v_call: TRBV7-6
j_call: TRBJ2-7
d_call: NA
cdr3_nt: TGTGCCAGCAGCAAAGAGGGTTACGAGCAGTACTTC
cdr3_aa: CASSKEGYEQYF

clone_size: once
v_call: TRBV10-3
j_call: TRBJ2-7
d_call: TRBD2
cdr3_nt: TGTGCCATCGGGGGGGGTTACGAGCAGTACTTC
cdr3_aa: CAIGGGYEQYF

clone_size: NA
v_call: TRBV5-1
j_call: TRBJ1-1
d_call: TRBD1
cdr3_nt: TGCGCCAGCAGCCCCGGGACAGGGGAGACTGAAGCTTTCTTT
cdr3_aa: CASSPGTGETEAFF

clone_size: once
v_call: TRBV4-2
j_call: TRBJ1-1
d_call: NA
cdr3_nt: TGTGCCAGCAGCCACCTAGCGGGGGGTTGGGGAAACACTGAAGCTTTCTTT
cdr3_aa: CASSHLAGGWGNTEAFF

clone_size: NA
v_call: TRBV7-8
j_call: TRBJ2-1
d_call: NA
cdr3_nt: TGTGCCAGCAGCCGAGTGGAGTCGGTAAATGAGCAGTTCTTC
cdr3_aa: CASSRVESVNEQFF

clone_size: once
v_call: TRBV6-4
j_call: TRBJ1-1
d_call: NA
cdr3_nt: TGTGCCAGCGGACCTAAGACAGGAGTTAACATGACGGACACTGAAGCTTTCTTT
cdr3_aa: CASGPKTGVNMTDTEAFF

clone_size: few
v_call: TRBV6-5
j_call: TRBJ2-7
d_call: NA
cdr3_nt: TGTGCCAGCAGTTACTCAGCGGTCGCACTTACCTACGAGCAGTACTTC
cdr3_aa: CASSYSAVALTYEQYF